A selection of T cell receptor beta chains follows, all from one sample in a study of beta chain features in type 1 diabetes. Data came from immunoSEQ multiplex PCR; TCRdb stores just in-frame clones and leaves some out. The profile covers roughly 47,000 clones, with approximately 43% appearing a single time and more than 0.1% taken by the ten largest. Source material: stem cell memory CD4+ T cells from blood. The receptors originated from a man in his thirties or forties with type 1 diabetes. Each CDR3 is given with its conserved first and last residue. Fields, in order: J gene, V gene, D gene, clone size, CDR3 DNA, CDR3 protein. The D gene is left open where the match is weak. Expanded clones get a size class; other rows say once, few or many, or leave the size out.

J: TRBJ1-3; V: TRBV5-1; D: NA; size: few; DNA: TGCGCCAGCAGCTTGTTAGGGGTCCCTGGAAACACCATATATTTT; CDR3: CASSLLGVPGNTIYF
J: TRBJ2-7; V: TRBV5-1; D: TRBD2; size: NA; DNA: TGCGCCAGCAGCTTTGAGCGGGGTGGCGAGCAGTACTTC; CDR3: CASSFERGGEQYF
J: TRBJ2-7; V: TRBV5-1; D: TRBD1; size: NA; DNA: TGCGCCAGCAGCTCGGGACAGGGTTGGCACGAGCAGTACTTC; CDR3: CASSSGQGWHEQYF
J: TRBJ2-1; V: TRBV5-6; D: NA; size: NA; DNA: TGTGCCAGCAGGCGAAACAATGAGCAGTTCTTC; CDR3: CASRRNNEQFF
J: TRBJ1-2; V: TRBV5-1; D: TRBD1; size: NA; DNA: TGCGCCAGCAGCTTGGGACAGGGGGGCTACACCTTC; CDR3: CASSLGQGGYTF
J: TRBJ2-3; V: TRBV28; D: NA; size: NA; DNA: TGTGCCAGCAGTTCCCTCACAGATACGCAGTATTTT; CDR3: CASSSLTDTQYF
J: TRBJ1-3; V: TRBV29-1; D: TRBD1; size: NA; DNA: TGCAGCGTGAGGGGGCCTGGAAACACCATATATTTT; CDR3: CSVRGPGNTIYF
J: TRBJ1-5; V: TRBV6-5; D: TRBD1; size: NA; DNA: TGTGCCAGCAGTTATTTCGGGACAGGGATCAATCAGCCCCAGCATTTT; CDR3: CASSYFGTGINQPQHF
J: TRBJ2-2; V: TRBV7-9; D: TRBD2; size: few; DNA: TGTGCCAGCACCACTGGTGGGACTAGCGGAGTCACCGGGGAGCTGTTTTTT; CDR3: CASTTGGTSGVTGELFF
J: TRBJ2-1; V: TRBV5-1; D: NA; size: NA; DNA: TGCGCCAGCAGCCCTGACAGATACAATGAGCAGTTCTTC; CDR3: CASSPDRYNEQFF
J: TRBJ2-7; V: TRBV15; D: NA; size: NA; DNA: TGTGCCACCAGCAGAGAGACAGATTCCTCCTACGAGCAGTACTTC; CDR3: CATSRETDSSYEQYF
J: TRBJ2-1; V: TRBV5-1; D: TRBD2; size: NA; DNA: TGCGCCAGCAGCGGACTAGCGTCCAATGAGCAGTTCTTC; CDR3: CASSGLASNEQFF
J: TRBJ2-5; V: TRBV5-1; D: NA; size: few; DNA: TGCGCCAGCAGCTTGGAGGGGGAGACCCAGTACTTC; CDR3: CASSLEGETQYF
J: TRBJ2-5; V: TRBV11-2; D: TRBD2; size: few; DNA: TGTGCCAGCAGCCCCGGACTAGTAGAGACCCAGTACTTC; CDR3: CASSPGLVETQYF
J: TRBJ1-2; V: TRBV5-4; D: TRBD1; size: NA; DNA: TGTGCCAGCAGCTTCCACGAGGGGACAGGGAACTATGGCTACACCTTC; CDR3: CASSFHEGTGNYGYTF
J: TRBJ2-3; V: TRBV9; D: NA; size: NA; DNA: TGTGCCAGCAGCGTAGGGTGGGAGCGCACAGATACGCAGTATTTT; CDR3: CASSVGWERTDTQYF
J: TRBJ1-1; V: TRBV7-9; D: TRBD1; size: NA; DNA: TGTGCCAGCAGTTCCCGACAGGGAATCCTTCCCACTGAAGCTTTCTTT; CDR3: CASSSRQGILPTEAFF
J: TRBJ2-5; V: TRBV14; D: NA; size: NA; DNA: TGTGCCAGTAAGGCCACAGGGAACCAAGAGACCCAGTACTTC; CDR3: CASKATGNQETQYF
J: TRBJ2-7; V: TRBV28; D: TRBD1; size: few; DNA: TGTGCCAGCAGTTTAGTGCCGGGACAGGGACTATACGAGCAGTACTTC; CDR3: CASSLVPGQGLYEQYF
J: TRBJ2-5; V: TRBV18; D: NA; size: few; DNA: TGTGCCAGCTCACGAAACCCGGGAAACCAAGAGACCCAGTACTTC; CDR3: CASSRNPGNQETQYF
J: TRBJ1-2; V: TRBV18; D: NA; size: NA; DNA: TGTGCCAGCTCACCCCGACTCCCCGCCGGGGGTAGCTATGGCTACACCTTC; CDR3: CASSPRLPAGGSYGYTF
J: TRBJ2-1; V: TRBV6-4; D: TRBD1; size: NA; DNA: TGTGCCAGCAGTAGACAGGGGAGGTGGGACAATGAGCAGTTCTTC; CDR3: CASSRQGRWDNEQFF
J: TRBJ1-1; V: TRBV7-9; D: TRBD1; size: few; DNA: TGTGCCAGCAGCTCCCAGGGGGTGAGCACTGAAGCTTTCTTT; CDR3: CASSSQGVSTEAFF
J: TRBJ2-1; V: TRBV28; D: NA; size: NA; DNA: TGTGCCAGCAGTTTACGCTCCTACAATGAGCAGTTCTTC; CDR3: CASSLRSYNEQFF
J: TRBJ1-1; V: TRBV28; D: TRBD1; size: NA; DNA: TGTGCCAGCAGTTCTCTACGGACAGGGGGCCGGGCTGAAGCTTTCTTT; CDR3: CASSSLRTGGRAEAFF
J: TRBJ2-6; V: TRBV2; D: NA; size: few; DNA: TGTGCCAGCTCCTTCGACAGTCCTTCTGGGGCCAACGTCCTGACTTTC; CDR3: CASSFDSPSGANVLTF
J: TRBJ1-2; V: TRBV19; D: NA; size: few; DNA: TGTGCCAGTAGTATGGGCCGAAACTATGGCTACACCTTC; CDR3: CASSMGRNYGYTF
J: TRBJ2-1; V: TRBV2; D: NA; size: NA; DNA: TGTGCCAGCAGTGCTCCCGTGGACTCAAGCTCCTACAATGAGCAGTTCTTC; CDR3: CASSAPVDSSSYNEQFF
J: TRBJ2-7; V: TRBV7-9; D: TRBD2; size: NA; DNA: TGTGCCAGCAGATCCGATTTTGCGGGAGAGGGCTACGAGCAGTACTTC; CDR3: CASRSDFAGEGYEQYF
J: TRBJ1-2; V: TRBV19; D: NA; size: NA; DNA: TGTGCCAGTAGTATACAAGGCCGGCCGGGTTATGGCTACACCTTC; CDR3: CASSIQGRPGYGYTF
J: TRBJ2-2; V: TRBV5-4; D: NA; size: few; DNA: TGTGCCAGCAGCTTGGGGCCAACGAACACCGGGGAGCTGTTTTTT; CDR3: CASSLGPTNTGELFF
J: TRBJ2-1; V: TRBV7-9; D: TRBD1; size: NA; DNA: TGTGCCAGCAGCCGGACAGGGGATAGGTACAATGAGCAGTTCTTC; CDR3: CASSRTGDRYNEQFF
J: TRBJ2-5; V: TRBV5-1; D: NA; size: NA; DNA: TGCGCCAGCAGCTTGGCGGAGACCCAGTACTTC; CDR3: CASSLAETQYF
J: TRBJ2-7; V: TRBV27; D: NA; size: NA; DNA: TGTGCCAGCAGTTTCCTAGGGCGGGGACCCTACGAGCAGTACTTC; CDR3: CASSFLGRGPYEQYF
J: TRBJ2-7; V: TRBV5-1; D: NA; size: NA; DNA: TGCGCCAGCAGCTTTAGGACAGATTCCTACGAGCAGTACTTC; CDR3: CASSFRTDSYEQYF
J: TRBJ2-1; V: TRBV5-1; D: TRBD1; size: NA; DNA: TGCGCCAGCAGCTTGACAGGGGGTAGCTATGAGCAGTTCTTC; CDR3: CASSLTGGSYEQFF
J: TRBJ2-2; V: TRBV5-1; D: NA; size: NA; DNA: TGCGCCAGCGCCCCCGGACAGTTTTTGAACACCGGGGAGCTGTTTTTT; CDR3: CASAPGQFLNTGELFF
J: TRBJ2-3; V: TRBV10-3; D: TRBD1; size: NA; DNA: TGTGCCATCAGCAGGACAGGGAATAGTGGCACAGATACGCAGTATTTT; CDR3: CAISRTGNSGTDTQYF
J: TRBJ2-7; V: TRBV7-2; D: TRBD2; size: few; DNA: TGTGCCAGCAGCCTCCTTTCGGCGTTAGCGGGAGGTTCCTACGAGCAGTACTTC; CDR3: CASSLLSALAGGSYEQYF
J: TRBJ1-1; V: TRBV29-1; D: NA; size: NA; DNA: TGCAGCGTTGAAGGGATAGAACTACGGGGGACTGAAGCTTTCTTT; CDR3: CSVEGIELRGTEAFF
J: TRBJ2-7; V: TRBV7-2; D: NA; size: few; DNA: TGTGCCAGCAGTCTCAATGGGTGGAGCGGCGAGCAGTACTTC; CDR3: CASSLNGWSGEQYF
J: TRBJ2-1; V: TRBV5-6; D: TRBD2; size: NA; DNA: TGTGCCAGCAGCTGGTGGGCGGGAGCGGACAATGAGCAGTTCTTC; CDR3: CASSWWAGADNEQFF
J: TRBJ2-3; V: TRBV5-6; D: NA; size: few; DNA: TGTGCCAGCAGCTTGAGATTGCATCCAGGGACAGATACGCAGTATTTT; CDR3: CASSLRLHPGTDTQYF
J: TRBJ2-3; V: TRBV29-1; D: TRBD2; size: few; DNA: TGCAGCGTTGTAGCGGGAGGCACAGATACGCAGTATTTT; CDR3: CSVVAGGTDTQYF
J: TRBJ1-5; V: TRBV18; D: NA; size: NA; DNA: TGTGCCAGCTCACCACTTCCAGGGGGCAATCAGCCCCAGCATTTT; CDR3: CASSPLPGGNQPQHF
J: TRBJ1-5; V: TRBV19; D: TRBD1; size: NA; DNA: TGTGCCACCAAAGGACAGGGTGGCAATCAGCCCCAGCATTTT; CDR3: CATKGQGGNQPQHF